This T cell receptor (beta chain) was sequenced during a study of T cell changes during pregnancy in multiple sclerosis. Produced via immunoSEQ multiplex PCR; TCRdb's table is partial and in-frame only. This table holds 90,000 to 120,000 clones, around 93% found once. The sample consisted of peripheral blood, taken in the third trimester of pregnancy. The TCR originated in a female donor in good health, enrolled as a control in a pregnancy study.

The DNA for the CDR3 is TGTGCCAGCTCACCTTGGGACAGCATAGGTGGCACTGAAGCTTTCTTT. Its protein product is CASSPWDSIGGTEAFF. This chain links TRBV18 with TRBJ1-1, with 7 bases identical to TRBD1. Trimming took 3 bases from V and 4 from J; bases not matched to a gene: 11. Germline V gene lookup returns CDR1 KGHSH and CDR2 LQKENI. CDR3 length: 16 residues.